The rows below give T cell receptor beta chains drawn from one sample of a study of blood T cell repertoires in COVID-19. Generated by immunoSEQ multiplex PCR, the TCRdb table keeps only in-frame clones and is missing some. The sample shows 310,000 or so clones, around nine tenths of them seen only once. Sequencing was done on a sample of peripheral blood. These TCRs come from a man aged 65-85 years with acute or convalescent COVID-19. Both conserved end residues are part of each CDR3. Fields, in order: D gene, V gene, clone size, J gene, CDR3 DNA, CDR3 protein. The D gene is left open where the match is weak. Rows may omit the clone size; those that give it use once, few, many or a size class.

>NA|TRBV28|NA|TRBJ2-3
TGTGCCAGCGGGCCAGGGATCACAGATACGCAGTATTTT
CASGPGITDTQYF
>NA|TRBV6-6|few|TRBJ1-4
TGTGCCAGCAGGGAAAACAGGGTTGAAAAACTGTTTTTT
CASRENRVEKLFF
>NA|TRBV28|NA|TRBJ2-1
TGTGCCAGCAGTAGAGAGGGAGGTCCTCGGTTGTGGCAGTTCTTC
CASSREGGPRLWQFF
>NA|TRBV18|NA|TRBJ1-5
TGTGCCAGCTCACAGAACCGACCTGAAGAGGAGCCCCAGCATTTT
CASSQNRPEEEPQHF
>TRBD2|TRBV3-1/TRBV3-2|NA|TRBJ2-2
TGTGCCAGCAGCCTGATCGGGGGGACGAACACCGGGGAGCTGTTTTTT
CASSLIGGTNTGELFF
>NA|TRBV27|NA|TRBJ2-7
TGTGCCAGCGACACCCTCTACGAGCAGTACTTC
CASDTLYEQYF
>TRBD1|TRBV30|NA|TRBJ2-7
TGTGCCTGGAAGATCGGACAGGGCTCCTACGAGCAGTACTTC
CAWKIGQGSYEQYF
>TRBD2|TRBV7-9|NA|TRBJ2-3
TGTGCCAGCAGCTTTACCAGCGGGGGGGTAGATACGCAGTATTTT
CASSFTSGGVDTQYF
>NA|TRBV19|NA|TRBJ1-2
TGTGCCAGTAGTACCCCCGGACAGTTATACTATGGCTACACCTTC
CASSTPGQLYYGYTF
>NA|TRBV3-1/TRBV3-2|NA|TRBJ1-4
TGTGCCAGCAGAGTAAGGGAGGGGGGGCCAGCTAATGAAAAACTGTTTTTT
CASRVREGGPANEKLFF